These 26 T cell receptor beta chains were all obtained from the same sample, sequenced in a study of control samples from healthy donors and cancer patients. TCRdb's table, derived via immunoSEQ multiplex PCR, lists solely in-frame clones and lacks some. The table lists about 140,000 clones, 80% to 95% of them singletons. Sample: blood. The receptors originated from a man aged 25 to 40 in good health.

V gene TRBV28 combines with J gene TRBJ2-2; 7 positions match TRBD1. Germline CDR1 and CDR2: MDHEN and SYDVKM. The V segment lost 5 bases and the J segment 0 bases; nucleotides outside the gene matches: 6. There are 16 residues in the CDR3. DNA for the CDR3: TGTGCCAGCAGTCCAGGGGACAGAGCGAACACCGGGGAGCTGTTTTTT. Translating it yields CASSPGDRANTGELFF.

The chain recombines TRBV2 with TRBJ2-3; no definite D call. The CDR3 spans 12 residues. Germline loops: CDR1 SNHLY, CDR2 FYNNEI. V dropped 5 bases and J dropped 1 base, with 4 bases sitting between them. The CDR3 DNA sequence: TGTGCCAGCAGTATCGGCACAGATACGCAGTATTTT. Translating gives CASSIGTDTQYF.

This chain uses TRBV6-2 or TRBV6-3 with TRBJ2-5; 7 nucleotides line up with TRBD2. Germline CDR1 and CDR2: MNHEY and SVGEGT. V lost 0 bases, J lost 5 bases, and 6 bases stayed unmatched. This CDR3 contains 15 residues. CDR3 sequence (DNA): TGTGCCAGCAGTTACTCCGGCGGGAGTGGCGAGACCCAGTACTTC. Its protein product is CASSYSGGSGETQYF.

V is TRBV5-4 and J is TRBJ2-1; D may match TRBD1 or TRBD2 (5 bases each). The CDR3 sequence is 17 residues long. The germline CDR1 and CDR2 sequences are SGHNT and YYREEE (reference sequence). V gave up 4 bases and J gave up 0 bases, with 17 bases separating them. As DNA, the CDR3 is TGTGCCAGCAGCCAAGGGACGGCCGCCTCCTCCTACAATGAGCAGTTCTTC. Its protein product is CASSQGTAASSYNEQFF.

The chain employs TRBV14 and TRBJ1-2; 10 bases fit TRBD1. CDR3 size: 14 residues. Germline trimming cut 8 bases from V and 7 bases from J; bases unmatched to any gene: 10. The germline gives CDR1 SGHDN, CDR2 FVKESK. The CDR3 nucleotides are TGTGCCAGCGACCCAGGGACAGGGGTGCGTGGCTACACCTTC. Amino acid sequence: CASDPGTGVRGYTF.

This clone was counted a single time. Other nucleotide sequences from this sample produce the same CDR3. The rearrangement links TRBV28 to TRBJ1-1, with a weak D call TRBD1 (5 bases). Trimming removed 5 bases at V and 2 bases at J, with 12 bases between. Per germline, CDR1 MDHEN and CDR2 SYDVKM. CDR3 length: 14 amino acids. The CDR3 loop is CASSPPGGNTEAFF. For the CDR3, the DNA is TGTGCCAGCAGTCCCCCTGGGGGAAACACTGAAGCTTTCTTT.

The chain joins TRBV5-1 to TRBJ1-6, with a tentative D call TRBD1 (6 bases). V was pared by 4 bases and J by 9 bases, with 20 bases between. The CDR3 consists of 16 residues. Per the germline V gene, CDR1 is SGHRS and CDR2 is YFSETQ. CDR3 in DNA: TGCGCCAGCAGCCTGCGGGGGGCTTATATGGGTTCACCCCTCCACTTT. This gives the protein CASSLRGAYMGSPLHF.

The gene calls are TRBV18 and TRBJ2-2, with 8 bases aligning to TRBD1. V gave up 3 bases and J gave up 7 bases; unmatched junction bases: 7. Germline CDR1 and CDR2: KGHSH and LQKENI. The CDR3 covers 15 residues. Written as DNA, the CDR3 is TGTGCCAGCTCACCGTACTTGACAGGGGACGGGGAGCTGTTTTTT. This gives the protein CASSPYLTGDGELFF.

CDR3: CASRTEARDTEAFF. CDR3 DNA sequence: TGTGCCAGCAGAACCGAAGCACGGGATACTGAAGCTTTCTTT. The V gene is TRBV7-2, the J gene TRBJ1-1, with D hard to call. The CDR3 totals 14 residues. Trimming took 6 bases from V and 5 from J, leaving 16 bases between them. Germline V gives CDR1 SGHTA, CDR2 FQGNSA.

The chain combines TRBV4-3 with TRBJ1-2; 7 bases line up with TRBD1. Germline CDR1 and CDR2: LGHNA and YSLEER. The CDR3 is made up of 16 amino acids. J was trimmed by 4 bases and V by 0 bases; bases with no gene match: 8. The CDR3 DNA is TGCGCCAGCAGCCAAGATTTGGGACAGCAATCCTATGGCTACACCTTC. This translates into CASSQDLGQQSYGYTF.

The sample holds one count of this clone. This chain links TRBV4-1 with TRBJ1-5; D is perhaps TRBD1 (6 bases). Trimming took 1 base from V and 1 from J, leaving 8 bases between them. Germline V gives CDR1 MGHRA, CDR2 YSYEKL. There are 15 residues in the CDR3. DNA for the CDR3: TGCGCCAGCAGCCAAGGGACAGTGAGCAATCAGCCCCAGCATTTT. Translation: CASSQGTVSNQPQHF.

The CDR3 nucleotides are TGTGCCAGCAGTAGGACAGGCTATGGCTACACCTTC. Protein sequence: CASSRTGYGYTF. This sequence joins TRBV28 and TRBJ1-2; TRBD1 agrees at 7 bases. Germline CDR1 reads MDHEN; CDR2 reads SYDVKM. V was pared by 5 bases and J by 4 bases, with 1 base of the junction left unmatched. This CDR3 is 12 amino acids long.

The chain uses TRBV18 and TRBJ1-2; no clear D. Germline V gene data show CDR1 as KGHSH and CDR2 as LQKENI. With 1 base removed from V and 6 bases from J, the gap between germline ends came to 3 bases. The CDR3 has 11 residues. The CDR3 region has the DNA TGTGCCAGCTCACCACTCAATGGCTACACCTTC. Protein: CASSPLNGYTF.

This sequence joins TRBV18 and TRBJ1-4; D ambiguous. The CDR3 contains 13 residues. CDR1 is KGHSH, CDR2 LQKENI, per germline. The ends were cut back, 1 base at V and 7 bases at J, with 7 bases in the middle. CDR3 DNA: TGTGCCAGCTCACCACTCCGGGGTGAAAAACTGTTTTTT. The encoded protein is CASSPLRGEKLFF.

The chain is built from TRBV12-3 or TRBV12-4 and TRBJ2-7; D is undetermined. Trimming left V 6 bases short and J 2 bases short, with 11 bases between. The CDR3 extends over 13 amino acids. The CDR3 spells CASSSSLPYEQYF. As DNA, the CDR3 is TGTGCCAGCAGCTCCTCCCTTCCCTACGAGCAGTACTTC.

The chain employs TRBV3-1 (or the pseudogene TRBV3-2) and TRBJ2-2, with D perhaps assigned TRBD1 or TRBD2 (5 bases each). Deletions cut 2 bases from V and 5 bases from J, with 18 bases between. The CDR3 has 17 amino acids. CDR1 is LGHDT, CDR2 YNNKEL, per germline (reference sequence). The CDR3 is CASSQWPGTVSTGELFF. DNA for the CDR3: TGTGCCAGCAGCCAATGGCCCGGGACGGTTAGTACCGGGGAGCTGTTTTTT.

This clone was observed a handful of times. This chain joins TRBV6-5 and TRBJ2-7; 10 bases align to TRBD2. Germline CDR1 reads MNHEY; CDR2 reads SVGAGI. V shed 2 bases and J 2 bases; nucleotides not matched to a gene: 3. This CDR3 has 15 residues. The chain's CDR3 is CASSYASGRAYEQYF. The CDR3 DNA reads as TGTGCCAGCAGTTACGCTAGCGGGAGAGCCTACGAGCAGTACTTC.

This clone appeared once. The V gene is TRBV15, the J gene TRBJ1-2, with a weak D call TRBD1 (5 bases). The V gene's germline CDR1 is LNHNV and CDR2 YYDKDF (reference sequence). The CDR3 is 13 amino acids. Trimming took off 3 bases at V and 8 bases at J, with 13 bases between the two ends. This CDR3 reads CATSRGPADGYTF. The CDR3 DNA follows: TGTGCCACCAGCAGGGGGCCCGCGGACGGCTACACCTTC.

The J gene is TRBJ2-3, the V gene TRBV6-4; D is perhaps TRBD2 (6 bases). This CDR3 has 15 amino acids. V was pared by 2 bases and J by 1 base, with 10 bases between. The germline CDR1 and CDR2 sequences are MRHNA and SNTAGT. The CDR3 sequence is CASSDSGLRTDTQYF. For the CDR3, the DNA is TGTGCCAGCAGTGACAGCGGACTACGCACAGATACGCAGTATTTT.

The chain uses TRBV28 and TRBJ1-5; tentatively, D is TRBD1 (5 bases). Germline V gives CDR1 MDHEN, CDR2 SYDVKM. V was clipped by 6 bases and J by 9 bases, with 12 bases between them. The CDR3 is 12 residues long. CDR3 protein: CASRRQQLPQHF. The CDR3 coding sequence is TGTGCCAGCAGAAGACAGCAACTGCCCCAGCATTTT. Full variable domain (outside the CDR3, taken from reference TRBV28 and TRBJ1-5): DVKVTQSSRYLVKRTGEKVFLECVQDMDHENMFWYRQDPGLGLRLIYFSYDVKMKEKGDIPEGYSVSREKKERFSLILESASTNQTSMYLCASRRQQLPQHFGDGTRLSIL.

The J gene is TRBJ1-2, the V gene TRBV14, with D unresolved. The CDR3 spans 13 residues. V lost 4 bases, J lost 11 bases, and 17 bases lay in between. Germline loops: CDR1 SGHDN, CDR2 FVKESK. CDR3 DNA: TGTGCCAGCAGCCGCCGGACGGACCGCTGGTACACCTTC. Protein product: CASSRRTDRWYTF.

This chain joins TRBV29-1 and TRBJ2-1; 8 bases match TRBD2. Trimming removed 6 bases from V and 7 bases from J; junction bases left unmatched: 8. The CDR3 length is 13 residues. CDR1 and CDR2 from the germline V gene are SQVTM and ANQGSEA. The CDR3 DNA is TGCAGCGTGAGCGGGAGATCGCGGAATGAGCAGTTCTTC. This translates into CSVSGRSRNEQFF.

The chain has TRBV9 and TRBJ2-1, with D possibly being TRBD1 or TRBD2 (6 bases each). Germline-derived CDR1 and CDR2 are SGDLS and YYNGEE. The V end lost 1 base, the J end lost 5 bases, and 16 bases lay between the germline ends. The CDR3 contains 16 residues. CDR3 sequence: CASSVRGASAHNEQFF. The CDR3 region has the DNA TGTGCCAGCAGCGTAAGGGGGGCTAGTGCCCACAATGAGCAGTTCTTC.

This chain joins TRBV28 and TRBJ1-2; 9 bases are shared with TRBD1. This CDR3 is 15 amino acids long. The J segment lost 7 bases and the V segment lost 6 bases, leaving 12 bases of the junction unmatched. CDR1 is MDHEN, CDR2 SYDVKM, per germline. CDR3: CASRPYTGTGTGYTF. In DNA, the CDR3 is TGTGCCAGCAGACCCTATACTGGGACAGGGACTGGCTACACCTTC.

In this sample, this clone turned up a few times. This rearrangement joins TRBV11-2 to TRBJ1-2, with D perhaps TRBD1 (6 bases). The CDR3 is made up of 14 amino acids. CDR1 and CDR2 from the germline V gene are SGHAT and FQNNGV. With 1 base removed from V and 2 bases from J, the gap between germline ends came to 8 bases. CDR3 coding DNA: TGTGCCAGCAGCTTAGCTACAGGGAACTATGGCTACACCTTC. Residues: CASSLATGNYGYTF.

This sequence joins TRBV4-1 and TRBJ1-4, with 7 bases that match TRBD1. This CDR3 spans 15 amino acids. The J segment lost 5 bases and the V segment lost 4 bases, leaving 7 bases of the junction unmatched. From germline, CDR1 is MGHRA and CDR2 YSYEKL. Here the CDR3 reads CASSPPGQLNEKLFF. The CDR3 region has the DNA TGCGCCAGCAGCCCCCCGGGACAGCTAAATGAAAAACTGTTTTTT.